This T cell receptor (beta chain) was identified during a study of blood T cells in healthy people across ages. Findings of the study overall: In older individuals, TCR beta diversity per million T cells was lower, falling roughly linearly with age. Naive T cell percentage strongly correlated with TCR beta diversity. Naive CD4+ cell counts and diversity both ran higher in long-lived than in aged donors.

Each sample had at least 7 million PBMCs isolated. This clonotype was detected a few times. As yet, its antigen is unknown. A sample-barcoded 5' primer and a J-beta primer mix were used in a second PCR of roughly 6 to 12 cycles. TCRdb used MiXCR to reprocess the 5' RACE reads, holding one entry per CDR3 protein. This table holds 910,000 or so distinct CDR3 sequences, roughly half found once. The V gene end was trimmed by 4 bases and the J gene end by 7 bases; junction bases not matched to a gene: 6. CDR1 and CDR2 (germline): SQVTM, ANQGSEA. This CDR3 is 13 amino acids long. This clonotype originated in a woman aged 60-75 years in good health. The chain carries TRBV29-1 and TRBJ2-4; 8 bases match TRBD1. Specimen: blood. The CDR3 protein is CSVAQGAFNIQYF. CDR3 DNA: TGCAGCGTTGCGCAGGGGGCATTCAACATTCAGTACTTC.